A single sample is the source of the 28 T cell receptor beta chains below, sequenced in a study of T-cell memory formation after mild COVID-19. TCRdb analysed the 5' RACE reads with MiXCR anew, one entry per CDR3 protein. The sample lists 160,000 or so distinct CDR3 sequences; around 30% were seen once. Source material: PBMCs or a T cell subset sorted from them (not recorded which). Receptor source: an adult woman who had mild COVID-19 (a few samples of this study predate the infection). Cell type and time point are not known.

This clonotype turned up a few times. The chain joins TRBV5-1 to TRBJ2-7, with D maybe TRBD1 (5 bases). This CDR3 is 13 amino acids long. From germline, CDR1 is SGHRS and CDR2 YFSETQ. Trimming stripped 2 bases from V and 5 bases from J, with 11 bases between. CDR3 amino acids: CASSFQGGNEQYF. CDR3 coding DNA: TGCGCCAGCAGCTTCCAGGGCGGAAACGAGCAGTACTTC.

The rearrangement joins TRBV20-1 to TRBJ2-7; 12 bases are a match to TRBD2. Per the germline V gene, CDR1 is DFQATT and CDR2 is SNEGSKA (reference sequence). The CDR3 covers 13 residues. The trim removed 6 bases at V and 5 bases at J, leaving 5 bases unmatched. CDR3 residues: CSAPLAGGHEQYF. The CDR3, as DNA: TGCAGTGCCCCACTAGCGGGAGGTCACGAGCAGTACTTC.

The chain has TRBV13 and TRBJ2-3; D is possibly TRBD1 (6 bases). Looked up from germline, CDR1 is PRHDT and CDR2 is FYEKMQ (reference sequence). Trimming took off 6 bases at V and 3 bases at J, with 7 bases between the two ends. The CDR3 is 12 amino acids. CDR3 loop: CASSQGTDTQYF. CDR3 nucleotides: TGTGCCAGCAGTCAGGGGACAGATACGCAGTATTTT.

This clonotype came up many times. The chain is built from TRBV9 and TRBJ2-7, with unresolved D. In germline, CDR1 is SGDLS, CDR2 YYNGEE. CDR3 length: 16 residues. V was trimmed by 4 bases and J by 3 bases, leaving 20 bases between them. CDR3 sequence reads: CASSPLVPATLYEQYF. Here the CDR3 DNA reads TGTGCCAGCAGCCCCCTTGTCCCCGCCACCCTCTACGAGCAGTACTTC.

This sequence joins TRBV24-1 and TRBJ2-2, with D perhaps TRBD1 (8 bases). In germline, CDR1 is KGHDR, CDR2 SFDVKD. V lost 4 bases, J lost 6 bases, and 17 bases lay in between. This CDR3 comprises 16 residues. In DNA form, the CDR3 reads TGTGCCACCAGTGACATCAACAGGGGGAGGGCCGGGGAGCTGTTTTTT. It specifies CATSDINRGRAGELFF.

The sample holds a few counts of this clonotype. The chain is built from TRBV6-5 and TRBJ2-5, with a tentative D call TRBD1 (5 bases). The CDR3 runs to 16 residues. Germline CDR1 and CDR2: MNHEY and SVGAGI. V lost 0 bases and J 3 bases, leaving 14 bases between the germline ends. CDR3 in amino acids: CASSYSSRASEETQYF. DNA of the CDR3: TGTGCCAGCAGTTACTCGAGCAGGGCGAGTGAAGAGACCCAGTACTTC.

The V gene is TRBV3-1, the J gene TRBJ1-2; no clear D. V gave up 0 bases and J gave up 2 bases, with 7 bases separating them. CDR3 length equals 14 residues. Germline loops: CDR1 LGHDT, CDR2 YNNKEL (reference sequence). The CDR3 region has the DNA TGTGCCAGCAGCCAAGAGGTGGCAAACTATGGCTACACCTTC. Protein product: CASSQEVANYGYTF.

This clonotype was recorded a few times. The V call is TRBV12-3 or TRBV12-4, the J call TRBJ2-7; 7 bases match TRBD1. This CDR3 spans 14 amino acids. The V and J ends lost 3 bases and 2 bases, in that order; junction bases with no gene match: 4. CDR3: CASSFGTAAYEQYF. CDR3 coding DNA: TGTGCCAGCAGTTTCGGGACAGCTGCCTACGAGCAGTACTTC.

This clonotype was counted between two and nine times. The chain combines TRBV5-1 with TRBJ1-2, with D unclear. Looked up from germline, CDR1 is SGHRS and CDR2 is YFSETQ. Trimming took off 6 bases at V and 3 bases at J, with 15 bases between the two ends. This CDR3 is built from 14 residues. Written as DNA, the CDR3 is TGCGCCAGCACCCCGGAGATAGCCCACTATGGCTACACCTTC. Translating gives CASTPEIAHYGYTF.

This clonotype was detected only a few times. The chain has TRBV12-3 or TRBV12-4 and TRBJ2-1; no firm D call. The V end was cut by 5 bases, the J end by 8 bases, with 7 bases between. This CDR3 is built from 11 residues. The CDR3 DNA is TGTGCCAGCAGTGTTTTTGATGAGCAGTTCTTC. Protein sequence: CASSVFDEQFF.

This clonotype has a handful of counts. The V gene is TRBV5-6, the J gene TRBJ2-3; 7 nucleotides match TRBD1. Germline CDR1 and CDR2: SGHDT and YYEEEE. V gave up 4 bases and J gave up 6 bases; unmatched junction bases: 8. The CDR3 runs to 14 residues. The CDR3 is CASSDDRERDTQYF. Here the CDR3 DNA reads TGTGCCAGCAGCGACGACAGGGAGCGGGATACGCAGTATTTT.

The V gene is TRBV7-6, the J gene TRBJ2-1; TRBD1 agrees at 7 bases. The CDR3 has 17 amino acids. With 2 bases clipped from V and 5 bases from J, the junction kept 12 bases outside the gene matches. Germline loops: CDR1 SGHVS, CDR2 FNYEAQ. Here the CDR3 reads CASSLTPGQWDNNEQFF. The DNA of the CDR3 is TGTGCCAGCAGCTTAACCCCGGGACAGTGGGACAACAATGAGCAGTTCTTC.

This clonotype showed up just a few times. CDR3 DNA: TGCAGTGCTGATACTAGCGATAACACAGATACGCAGTATTTT. It encodes CSADTSDNTDTQYF. This chain connects TRBV20-1 to TRBJ2-3; 7 bases line up with TRBD2. CDR1 is DFQATT and CDR2 is SNEGSKA in the germline V gene (reference sequence). This CDR3 region has 14 residues. Losses at the gene ends were 5 bases for V and 2 bases for J; bases not matched to a gene: 7.

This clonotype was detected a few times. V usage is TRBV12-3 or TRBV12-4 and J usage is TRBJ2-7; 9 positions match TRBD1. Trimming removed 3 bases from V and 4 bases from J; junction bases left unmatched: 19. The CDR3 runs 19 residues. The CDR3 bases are TGTGCCAGCAGTTTTTGGCCCCTCACGAGACAGGGGGTAGCTTACGAGCAGTACTTC. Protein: CASSFWPLTRQGVAYEQYF.

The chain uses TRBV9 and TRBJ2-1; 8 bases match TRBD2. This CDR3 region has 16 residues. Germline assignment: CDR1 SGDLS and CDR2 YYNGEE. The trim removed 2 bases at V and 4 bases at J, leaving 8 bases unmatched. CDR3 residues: CASSVSTSDHYNEQFF. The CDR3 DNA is TGTGCCAGCAGCGTTTCGACTAGCGACCATTACAATGAGCAGTTCTTC.

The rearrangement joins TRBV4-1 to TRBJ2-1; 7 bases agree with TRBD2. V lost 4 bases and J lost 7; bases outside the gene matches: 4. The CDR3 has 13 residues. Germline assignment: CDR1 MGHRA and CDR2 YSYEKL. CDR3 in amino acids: CASSPGGRNEQFF. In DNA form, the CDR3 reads TGCGCCAGCAGCCCGGGGGGTAGGAATGAGCAGTTCTTC.

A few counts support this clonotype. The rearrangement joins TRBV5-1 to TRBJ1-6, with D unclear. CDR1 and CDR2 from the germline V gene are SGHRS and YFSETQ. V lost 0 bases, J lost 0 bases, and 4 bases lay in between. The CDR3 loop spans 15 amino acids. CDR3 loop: CASSLDSSYNSPLHF. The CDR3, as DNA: TGCGCCAGCAGCTTGGACAGCTCCTATAATTCACCCCTCCACTTT. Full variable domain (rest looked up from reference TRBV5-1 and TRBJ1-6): KAGVTQTPRYLIKTRGQQVTLSCSPISGHRSVSWYQQTPGQGLQFLFEYFSETQRNKGNFPGRFSGRQFSNSRSEMNVSTLELGDSALYLCASSLDSSYNSPLHFGNGTRLTVT.

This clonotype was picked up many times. The DNA of the CDR3 is TGCAGCGTTTTGGGACAGGGGGTCACTGAAGCTTTCTTT. The encoded protein is CSVLGQGVTEAFF. The chain uses TRBV29-1 and TRBJ1-1; TRBD1 aligns across 11 bases. The V gene end was trimmed by 5 bases and the J gene end by 4 bases; junction bases not matched to a gene: 3. This CDR3 is built from 13 residues. CDR1 is SQVTM and CDR2 is ANQGSEA in the germline V gene.

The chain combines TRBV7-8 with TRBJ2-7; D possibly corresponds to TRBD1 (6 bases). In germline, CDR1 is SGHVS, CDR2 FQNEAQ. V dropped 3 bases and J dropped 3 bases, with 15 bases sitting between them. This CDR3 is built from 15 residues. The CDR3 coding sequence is TGTGCCAGCAGCTTCCAGGGGTCCCTTGACTACGAGCAGTACTTC. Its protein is CASSFQGSLDYEQYF.

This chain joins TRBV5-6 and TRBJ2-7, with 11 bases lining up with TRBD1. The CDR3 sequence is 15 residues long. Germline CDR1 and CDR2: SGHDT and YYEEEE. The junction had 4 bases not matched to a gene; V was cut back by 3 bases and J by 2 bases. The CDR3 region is CASSWTGGSAYEQYF. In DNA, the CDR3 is TGTGCCAGCAGCTGGACAGGGGGCTCGGCCTACGAGCAGTACTTC.

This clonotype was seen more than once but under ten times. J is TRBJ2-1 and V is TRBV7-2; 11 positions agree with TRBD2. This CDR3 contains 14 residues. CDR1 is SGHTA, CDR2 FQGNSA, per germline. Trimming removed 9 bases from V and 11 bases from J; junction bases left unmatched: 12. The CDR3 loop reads CASGRGTSGSKQFF. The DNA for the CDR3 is TGTGCCAGTGGCAGGGGGACTAGCGGATCAAAGCAGTTCTTC.

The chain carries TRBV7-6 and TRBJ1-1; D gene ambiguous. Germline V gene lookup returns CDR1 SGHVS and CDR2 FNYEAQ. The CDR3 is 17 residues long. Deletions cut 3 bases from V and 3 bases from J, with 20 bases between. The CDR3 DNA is TGTGCCAGCAGCTTGGCCCAACCGAGGGTCGGGGACACTGAAGCTTTCTTT. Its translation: CASSLAQPRVGDTEAFF.

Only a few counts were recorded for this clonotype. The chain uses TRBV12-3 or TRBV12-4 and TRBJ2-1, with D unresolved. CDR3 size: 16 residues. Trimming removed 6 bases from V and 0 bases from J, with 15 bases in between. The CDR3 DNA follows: TGTGCCAGCAGCCCGTGGGCGGACGGCTCCTACAATGAGCAGTTCTTC. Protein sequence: CASSPWADGSYNEQFF.

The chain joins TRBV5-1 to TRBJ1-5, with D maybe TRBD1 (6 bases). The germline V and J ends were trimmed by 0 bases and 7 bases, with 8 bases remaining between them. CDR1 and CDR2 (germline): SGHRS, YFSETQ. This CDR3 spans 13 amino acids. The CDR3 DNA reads TGCGCCAGCAGCTTGGCAGGGGAGCAGCCCCAGCATTTT. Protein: CASSLAGEQPQHF. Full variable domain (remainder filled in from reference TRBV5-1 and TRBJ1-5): KAGVTQTPRYLIKTRGQQVTLSCSPISGHRSVSWYQQTPGQGLQFLFEYFSETQRNKGNFPGRFSGRQFSNSRSEMNVSTLELGDSALYLCASSLAGEQPQHFGDGTRLSIL.

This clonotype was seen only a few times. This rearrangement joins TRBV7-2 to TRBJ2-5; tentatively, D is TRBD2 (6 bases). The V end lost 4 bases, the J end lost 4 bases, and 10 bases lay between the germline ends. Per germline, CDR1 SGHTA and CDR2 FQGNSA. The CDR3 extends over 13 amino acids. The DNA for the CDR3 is TGTGCCAGCAGCTCCGTCGGGAGAGAGACCCAGTACTTC. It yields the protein CASSSVGRETQYF. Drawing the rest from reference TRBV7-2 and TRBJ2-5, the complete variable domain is GAGVSQSPSNKVTEKGKDVELRCDPISGHTALYWYRQSLGQGLEFLIYFQGNSAPDKSGLPSDRFSAERTGGSVSTLTIQRTQQEDSAVYLCASSSVGRETQYFGPGTRLLVL.

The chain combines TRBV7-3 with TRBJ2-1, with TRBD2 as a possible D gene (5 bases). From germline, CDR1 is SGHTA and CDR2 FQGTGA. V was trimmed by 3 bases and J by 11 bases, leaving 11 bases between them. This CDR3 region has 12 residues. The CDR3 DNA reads TGTGCCAGCAGCTTGCATGTCGGGAAGCAGTTCTTC. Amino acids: CASSLHVGKQFF.

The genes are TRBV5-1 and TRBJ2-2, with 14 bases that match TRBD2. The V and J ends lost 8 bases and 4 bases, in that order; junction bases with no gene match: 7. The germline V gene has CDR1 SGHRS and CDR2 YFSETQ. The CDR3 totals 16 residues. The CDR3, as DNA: TGCGCCAGTATGGGACTAGCGGGAGATAGCACCGGGGAGCTGTTTTTT. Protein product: CASMGLAGDSTGELFF.

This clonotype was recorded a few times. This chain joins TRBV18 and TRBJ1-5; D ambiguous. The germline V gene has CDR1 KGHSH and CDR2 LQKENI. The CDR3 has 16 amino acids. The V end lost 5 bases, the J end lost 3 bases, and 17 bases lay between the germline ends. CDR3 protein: CASSNEAGPINQPQHF. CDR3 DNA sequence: TGTGCCAGCTCAAATGAGGCCGGACCGATCAATCAGCCCCAGCATTTT.